This TCR beta chain was identified in a study of identical twins. Germline V gene lookup returns CDR1 MNHEY and CDR2 SMNVEV (reference sequence). V was shortened by 6 bases and J by 4 bases, with 22 bases between the two germline ends. The CDR3 runs to 16 residues. This clonotype appeared many times. Antigen specificity is unknown. A universal primer site arose from template switching, and cDNA bore unique molecular identifiers. TCRdb called the 5' RACE reads again in MiXCR, with one record for every CDR3 protein. The top ten hold roughly an eighth of the sample, which has 420,000 or so distinct CDR3 sequences, 15% to 20% seen once. Study observations and caveats: Out-of-frame alpha sequences common to twins exhibited a surplus of low generation probability. Modelling underestimated the level of out-of-frame TCR alpha sharing observed in monozygotic twins. Not following the same donors, the study drew its conclusions from cross-sectional statistical analysis.

This TCR derives from a man aged 50 to 59 in good health. The sample consisted of naive T cells sorted from blood. This chain joins TRBV27 and TRBJ2-7, with D tentatively TRBD1 or TRBD2 (5 bases each). The CDR3 sequence: CASSPEGQRASYEQYF. The CDR3 DNA reads TGTGCCAGCAGCCCCGAGGGGCAAAGGGCGAGTTACGAGCAGTACTTC.